The sample holds a few counts of the clone carrying this T cell receptor (beta chain). This sample was included in a study of blood T cell repertoires in COVID-19. The wider study: Nucleic acid was either cDNA or gDNA, and it came from T cells, B-cell-depleted T cells, or PBMCs.

As processed by the authors: For nucleated cells, counts were estimated from reference gene primer amplification. Some clones are missing from TCRdb's copy, which holds only in-frame ones; the method was immunoSEQ multiplex PCR. Clone size and V and J calls were adopted from that table, with D and trimming inferred from the DNA. The repertoire holds hundreds of thousands of clones, with approximately 85% as singletons. J lost 8 bases, V lost 7 bases, and 8 bases had no gene match. CDR1 and CDR2 (germline): LNHDA, SQIVND (reference sequence). This CDR3 contains 13 residues. The receptor was isolated from a human donor in a cohort sampled during active COVID-19. The genes are TRBV19 and TRBJ1-5, with 7 bases fitting TRBD1. The sample comprised peripheral blood. For the CDR3, the DNA is TGTGCCAGTAATCGAGGCAGGGGGGAGCCCCAGCATTTT. This encodes CASNRGRGEPQHF. Looking up the rest from reference TRBV19 and TRBJ1-5 gives the full variable domain: DGGITQSPKYLFRKEGQNVTLSCEQNLNHDAMYWYRQDPGQGLRLIYYSQIVNDFQKGDIAEGYSVSREKKESFPLTVTSAQKNPTAFYLCASNRGRGEPQHFGDGTRLSIL.